A single sample gave rise to the 22 T cell receptor beta chains below, sequenced in a study of T-cell memory formation after mild COVID-19. MiXCR was run by TCRdb on the 5' RACE reads, yielding one entry per CDR3 protein. The table includes around 420,000 distinct CDR3 sequences, approximately 24% detected once. The sequenced sample was PBMCs or a T cell subset sorted from them (not recorded which). These receptors came from an adult woman who had mild COVID-19 (a few samples of this study predate the infection). Cell type and time point are not known.

V gene TRBV5-1 combines with J gene TRBJ2-3; D is perhaps TRBD2 (6 bases). Germline-derived CDR1 and CDR2 are SGHRS and YFSETQ. The CDR3 extends over 15 amino acids. Trimming removed 0 bases at V and 7 bases at J, with 15 bases between. Written as DNA, the CDR3 is TGCGCCAGCAGCTTGGTGGAGAAGGGAGGCAATACGCAGTATTTT. It is translated as CASSLVEKGGNTQYF.

This chain joins TRBV5-6 and TRBJ2-5; tentatively, D is TRBD2 (6 bases). Germline CDR1 and CDR2: SGHDT and YYEEEE. The CDR3 runs to 15 residues. V was trimmed by 2 bases and J by 1 base, leaving 12 bases between them. Here the CDR3 DNA reads TGTGCCAGCAGCTTTTCCGGGAGACTCCAAGAGACCCAGTACTTC. It specifies CASSFSGRLQETQYF.

V usage is TRBV20-1 and J usage is TRBJ2-3; 7 bases are a match to TRBD2. Per germline, CDR1 DFQATT and CDR2 SNEGSKA (reference sequence). This CDR3 comprises 15 residues. Trimming at V came to 6 bases and at J to 2 bases, leaving 11 bases not matched to a gene. CDR3 sequence: CSATDPAGNTDTQYF. DNA for the CDR3: TGCAGTGCCACGGATCCAGCGGGAAACACAGATACGCAGTATTTT.

The sample holds a few counts of this clonotype. The chain combines TRBV9 with TRBJ1-1; D is ambiguous. This CDR3 comprises 14 residues. Between the trimmed V and J ends, which lost 4 bases and 5 bases, there was a span of 15 bases. The V gene's germline CDR1 is SGDLS and CDR2 YYNGEE. As DNA, the CDR3 is TGTGCCAGCAGCCCAGGCCCCGGACGGACTGAAGCTTTCTTT. Encoded protein: CASSPGPGRTEAFF.

This clonotype was observed a handful of times. The rearrangement uses TRBV5-1 and TRBJ1-1; D is perhaps TRBD1 (5 bases). The length of the CDR3 is 15 residues. V gave up 4 bases and J gave up 1 base, with 14 bases separating them. Germline V gene lookup returns CDR1 SGHRS and CDR2 YFSETQ. DNA for the CDR3: TGCGCCAGCAGCCGAGGGGACCTTGAGAACACTGAAGCTTTCTTT. This codes for CASSRGDLENTEAFF.

The genes are TRBV12-3 or TRBV12-4 and TRBJ2-3; D ambiguous. This CDR3 region has 12 residues. The V end was cut by 4 bases, the J end by 6 bases, with 8 bases between. CDR3 protein: CASSSESDTQYF. The CDR3 DNA follows: TGTGCCAGCAGTTCTGAATCGGATACGCAGTATTTT.

This clonotype came up a few times. This sequence joins TRBV7-2 and TRBJ2-1; D is unclear. Trimming stripped 0 bases from V and 6 bases from J, with 6 bases between. CDR3 size: 13 residues. The germline V gene encodes CDR1 SGHTA and CDR2 FQGNSA. The CDR3 reads CASSLADGNEQFF. The CDR3 DNA sequence: TGTGCCAGCAGCTTAGCGGATGGCAATGAGCAGTTCTTC.

The rearrangement links TRBV19 to TRBJ1-5, with D perhaps matching TRBD1 (5 bases). V lost 3 bases to trimming and J lost 3 bases, with 12 bases between them. CDR1 and CDR2 from the germline V gene are LNHDA and SQIVND (reference sequence). The CDR3 loop spans 15 amino acids. The CDR3 spells CASSMAAGLNQPQHF. The CDR3, as DNA: TGTGCCAGTAGTATGGCGGCAGGGCTCAATCAGCCCCAGCATTTT.

This clonotype was observed at least ten times. This chain joins TRBV20-1 and TRBJ2-3; 14 bases map to TRBD2. The CDR3 runs to 16 residues. V gave up 6 bases and J gave up 1 base; unmatched junction bases: 6. The V gene's germline CDR1 is DFQATT and CDR2 SNEGSKA (reference sequence). This chain's CDR3 is CSALPGLAGGTDTQYF. The CDR3, as DNA: TGCAGTGCGCTACCGGGACTAGCGGGAGGCACAGATACGCAGTATTTT.

The V call is TRBV3-1, the J call TRBJ1-2, with D possibly being TRBD1 (6 bases). Germline CDR1 LGHDT, CDR2 YNNKEL (reference sequence). The germline V and J ends were trimmed by 4 bases and 6 bases, with 9 bases remaining between them. The CDR3 is 12 amino acids. CDR3 DNA: TGTGCCAGCAGCCCAGGGGTTCATGGCTACACCTTC. Translated: CASSPGVHGYTF.

This rearrangement joins TRBV6-5 to TRBJ1-4, with a weak D call TRBD1 (6 bases). The germline V gene has CDR1 MNHEY and CDR2 SVGAGI. The CDR3 covers 16 residues. The germline V and J ends were trimmed by 2 bases and 4 bases, with 14 bases remaining between them. The DNA for the CDR3 is TGTGCCAGCAGTTACGGAGGGGGGCATGGTAATGAAAAACTGTTTTTT. Its translation is CASSYGGGHGNEKLFF.

The chain uses TRBV7-6 and TRBJ2-2, with D tentatively TRBD2 (5 bases). Trimming pared 5 bases from V and 1 base from J, leaving 11 bases between. From germline, CDR1 is SGHVS and CDR2 FNYEAQ. The CDR3 totals 15 residues. The CDR3 here is CASSAPGLNTGELFF. The CDR3 DNA reads TGTGCCAGCAGCGCTCCTGGACTGAACACCGGGGAGCTGTTTTTT.

A few counts support this clonotype. This chain connects TRBV7-9 to TRBJ1-2; D possibly corresponds to TRBD1 (5 bases). This CDR3 spans 14 amino acids. Trimming took off 4 bases at V and 1 base at J, with 10 bases between the two ends. CDR1 and CDR2 (germline): SEHNR, FQNEAQ (reference sequence). The CDR3 coding sequence is TGTGCCAGCAGCTCTGGGACGGGTAACTATGGCTACACCTTC. Amino acids: CASSSGTGNYGYTF.

In its sample, this clonotype was seen a few times. V and J are TRBV5-6 and TRBJ2-3; 12 nucleotides agree with TRBD2. This CDR3 is built from 17 residues. Germline V gene lookup returns CDR1 SGHDT and CDR2 YYEEEE. The V segment lost 4 bases and the J segment 3 bases; nucleotides outside the gene matches: 9. The CDR3 region is CASSRRLAGAWTDTQYF. Written as DNA, the CDR3 is TGTGCCAGCAGCCGAAGACTAGCGGGAGCGTGGACAGATACGCAGTATTTT.

The J gene is TRBJ1-2, the V gene TRBV29-1, with 10 nucleotides matching TRBD1. The germline V gene has CDR1 SQVTM and CDR2 ANQGSEA. Germline trimming cut 1 base from V and 4 bases from J; bases unmatched to any gene: 0. This CDR3 region has 13 residues. CDR3 bases: TGCAGCGTTGAAGGGACAGGGGGCTATGGCTACACCTTC. It specifies CSVEGTGGYGYTF.

The rearrangement links TRBV20-1 to TRBJ1-1; perhaps TRBD1 as D (6 bases). The CDR3 length is 13 residues. The ends were cut back, 0 bases at V and 7 bases at J, with 12 bases in the middle. The germline gives CDR1 DFQATT, CDR2 SNEGSKA (reference sequence). The CDR3 DNA reads TGCAGTGCTAGAGACCGACGACAGGATGAAGCTTTCTTT. It encodes CSARDRRQDEAFF.

This clonotype has only a few counts. The chain has TRBV20-1 and TRBJ1-1, with TRBD1 matching 10 bases. V lost 3 bases, J lost 11 bases, and 9 bases stayed unmatched. The CDR3 length is 13 residues. Germline CDR1 is DFQATT and CDR2 is SNEGSKA (reference sequence). CDR3 bases: TGCAGTGCTAGCGGACAGGGGGTGGGCTGGGCTTTCTTT. Translating it yields CSASGQGVGWAFF.

This clonotype was counted a few times. The CDR3, as DNA: TGTGCCAGCAGCTCAGGTAAGCTGGGCCTCTCGAAGCAGTTCTTC. Translation gives CASSSGKLGLSKQFF. The rearrangement links TRBV7-8 to TRBJ2-1; D unresolved. The CDR3 consists of 15 residues. The V end lost 4 bases, the J end lost 11 bases, and 21 bases lay between the germline ends. Germline CDR1 is SGHVS and CDR2 is FQNEAQ.

This chain joins TRBV9 and TRBJ2-3, with 10 bases lining up with TRBD2. Unmatched junction bases numbered 8, after V lost 5 bases and J lost 2 bases. CDR1 is SGDLS and CDR2 is YYNGEE in the germline V gene. The CDR3 is 16 residues long. CDR3 nucleotide sequence: TGTGCCAGCAGTGACGAACTAGCGGGGCCCACAGATACGCAGTATTTT. Encoded protein: CASSDELAGPTDTQYF.

V gene TRBV20-1 combines with J gene TRBJ1-1; D ambiguous. The CDR3 sequence is 12 residues long. Germline V lookup: CDR1 DFQATT, CDR2 SNEGSKA (reference sequence). Trimming removed 3 bases at V and 7 bases at J, with 12 bases between. The CDR3 DNA sequence: TGCAGTGCTAGCGGGCAGGAGAATGAAGCTTTCTTT. Protein sequence: CSASGQENEAFF.

This clonotype has ten or more counts. The rearrangement links TRBV7-3 to TRBJ2-1; TRBD1 agrees at 10 bases. The CDR3 covers 15 residues. Per the germline V gene, CDR1 is SGHTA and CDR2 is FQGTGA. Trimming removed 5 bases from V and 5 bases from J; junction bases left unmatched: 6. CDR3 DNA sequence: TGTGCCAGCAGCAGCTCCGGGACAGGGGACAATGAGCAGTTCTTC. This translates into CASSSSGTGDNEQFF.

This clonotype was seen repeatedly, ten times or more. This chain uses TRBV29-1 with TRBJ1-1; 7 bases line up with TRBD1. The length of the CDR3 is 13 residues. The junction had 5 bases not matched to a gene; V was cut back by 7 bases and J by 0 bases. The V gene's germline CDR1 is SQVTM and CDR2 ANQGSEA. CDR3 DNA sequence: TGCAGCGCGTCGACAGGGATGAACACTGAAGCTTTCTTT. It codes for CSASTGMNTEAFF.